This TCR beta chain came from a study of cytomegalovirus exposure and HLA in healthy donors. The PCR contained 60 Vbeta and 13 Jbeta primers. Assay used: immunoSEQ multiplex PCR; TCRdb lists only in-frame clones, some missing. The sample lists roughly 120,000 clones, 9% to 10% occurring once. Study observations and caveats: The authors considered a cluster of highly shared sequence variants likely to be a sequencing artifact. TCR beta V- and J-gene trimming, according to a later analysis, was linked to a missense DCLRE1C variant. Later analysis showed most CMV-associated TCR beta chains appearing HLA-restricted.

Only a few counts were recorded for this clone. Its antigen is not known. V lost 0 bases and J lost 3, with 12 bases in between. The CDR3 covers 15 residues. Germline loops: CDR1 SGDLS, CDR2 YYNGEE. Sequences were obtained from PBMCs. This clonotype originated in a man younger than 40 in good health and CMV-seronegative. The chain carries TRBV9 and TRBJ1-1, with D possibly TRBD1 on 6 matching bases. This CDR3 is CASSVEEGGYTEAFF. The CDR3 coding sequence is TGTGCCAGCAGCGTAGAGGAGGGGGGGTACACTGAAGCTTTCTTT.